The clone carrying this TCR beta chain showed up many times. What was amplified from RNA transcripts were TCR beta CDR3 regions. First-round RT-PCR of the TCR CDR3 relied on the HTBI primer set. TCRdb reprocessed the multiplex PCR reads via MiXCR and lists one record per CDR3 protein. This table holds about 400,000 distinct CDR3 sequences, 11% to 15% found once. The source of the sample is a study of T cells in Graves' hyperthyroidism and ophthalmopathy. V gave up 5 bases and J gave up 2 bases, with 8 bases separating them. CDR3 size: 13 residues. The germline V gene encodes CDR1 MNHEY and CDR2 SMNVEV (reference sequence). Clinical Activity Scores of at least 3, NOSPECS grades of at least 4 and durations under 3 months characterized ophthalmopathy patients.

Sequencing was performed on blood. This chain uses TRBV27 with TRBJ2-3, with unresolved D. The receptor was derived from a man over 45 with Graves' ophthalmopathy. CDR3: CASSPHNTDTQYF. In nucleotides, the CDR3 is TGTGCCAGCAGTCCCCACAACACAGATACGCAGTATTTT.